These T cell receptor beta chains were read from a single sample in a study of graft-versus-host responses after intestinal transplantation. Sequencing was performed with immunoSEQ multiplex PCR; in TCRdb, only in-frame clones are kept and a portion is missing. The data contain about 99,000 clones, approximately 94% of them seen just once; the ten biggest clones take up 0.95% to 1.5%. What these receptors recognize is not known. This specimen consisted of unstimulated CD8+ T cells sorted from spleen or lymph node cells, obtained before intestinal transplant. These receptors came from a human donor who received an intestinal transplant. CDR3s include the opening cysteine and the closing phenylalanine or tryptophan. D genes are given only for firm matches. Size is omitted from some rows. Given values are once, few, many or a class for expanded clones.

j_call clone_size v_call d_call cdr3_nt cdr3_aa
TRBJ1-2 NA TRBV7-9 NA TGTGCCAGCAGCACGGGGGCCGCCTATGGCTACACCTTC CASSTGAAYGYTF
TRBJ2-7 NA TRBV9 NA TGTGCCAGCAGCGCAAGAGGGGGTGGAGAGCAGTACTTC CASSARGGGEQYF
TRBJ2-7 NA TRBV11-2 NA TGTGCCAGCAGCCCGAATATACTCTTGGGGTACGAGCAGTACTTC CASSPNILLGYEQYF
TRBJ2-3 NA TRBV11-2 NA TGTGCCAGCAGCCGTTATATACAAGATACGCAGTATTTT CASSRYIQDTQYF
TRBJ2-5 NA TRBV19 TRBD2 TGTGCCAGTAGTCCCCGGACTAGCGGGGGGGAAGAGACCCAGTACTTC CASSPRTSGGEETQYF
TRBJ2-2 NA TRBV27 TRBD2 TGTGCCAGCAGGGTAGCGGGGAATACCGGGGAGCTGTTTTTT CASRVAGNTGELFF
TRBJ1-1 NA TRBV18 NA TGTGCCAGCTCACCACCTTATCAGGGAAAAGCTTTCTTT CASSPPYQGKAFF
TRBJ1-1 NA TRBV20-1 NA TGCAGTGCTAAGGCAGGATATGAAGCTTTCTTT CSAKAGYEAFF
TRBJ2-1 NA TRBV19 NA TGTGCCAGTAGTCGCGGGTCTTCCTACAATGAGCAGTTCTTC CASSRGSSYNEQFF
TRBJ2-7 NA TRBV6-5 NA TGTGCCAGCAGTTTAAGCGAGGGCTACGAGCAGTACTTC CASSLSEGYEQYF
TRBJ1-5 NA TRBV27 NA TGTGCCAGCAGTTTGGCCAGGGCCCAGCCCCAGCATTTT CASSLARAQPQHF
TRBJ2-2 NA TRBV5-6 NA TGTGCCAGCAGCTTGGGTTCGCGGGAGCTGTTTTTT CASSLGSRELFF
TRBJ2-1 NA TRBV7-8 TRBD2 TGTGCCAGCAGCTTAGGAGGTGGGCTAGCGGGGGCCAACTTCTACAATGAGCAGTTCTTC CASSLGGGLAGANFYNEQFF
TRBJ1-3 NA TRBV19 NA TGTGCCAGTGCCTACAGGAGCTCTGGAAACACCATATATTTT CASAYRSSGNTIYF
TRBJ2-7 NA TRBV6-5 NA TGTGCCAGCAGTTACTCGGGGGGATCCTACGAGCAGTACTTC CASSYSGGSYEQYF
TRBJ2-7 once TRBV4-1 TRBD1 TGCGCCAGCAGCCAGCATCCGGGACAGGGGACATATTCCGAGCAGTACTTC CASSQHPGQGTYSEQYF
TRBJ2-2 NA TRBV12-5 TRBD2 TGTGCTAGTGGGATCTGGGCGGGGGGAACCGGGGAGCTGTTTTTT CASGIWAGGTGELFF
TRBJ2-7 NA TRBV10-2 NA TGCGCCAGCAGTGATCCCAGACAGACCTACGAGCAGTACTTC CASSDPRQTYEQYF
TRBJ1-5 NA TRBV7-9 NA TGTGCCAGCAGCCTCAATTCTTATCCCCAGCATTTT CASSLNSYPQHF
TRBJ2-7 NA TRBV4-2 NA TGTGCCAGCAGCCAACGATCCCGGACCTTATTCCCTCCGAGCCCATACTACGAGCAGTACTTC CASSQRSRTLFPPSPYYEQYF
TRBJ1-4 NA TRBV6-5 NA TGTGCCAGCAGTTACTCGGGCAGCTCGAATGAAAAACTGTTTTTT CASSYSGSSNEKLFF
TRBJ2-1 NA TRBV10-3 NA TGTGCCATCAGTGAACGCAGCGATGAGCAGTTCTTC CAISERSDEQFF
TRBJ1-1 NA TRBV2 NA TGTGCCACCTGGTTGAACACTGAAGCTTTCTTT CATWLNTEAFF
TRBJ1-2 once TRBV11-2 NA TGTGCCAGCAGCTTAGGGCCAGGGGACCCCTATGGCTACACCTTC CASSLGPGDPYGYTF
TRBJ2-7 NA TRBV5-5 NA TGTGCCAGCAGTTTGGTTGGCGACGAGCAGTACTTC CASSLVGDEQYF
TRBJ1-1 NA TRBV7-6 NA TGTGCCAGCAGCTTAGCACGGGCGGGCGTAGCTTTCTTT CASSLARAGVAFF
TRBJ1-5 once TRBV27 NA TGTGCCAGCAGTTTAAGTCATCAGCCCCAGCATTTT CASSLSHQPQHF
TRBJ2-2 NA TRBV5-1 NA TGCGCCAGCAGCTTGAGGGCCGGGGGTCGGAACACCGGGGAGCTGTTTTTT CASSLRAGGRNTGELFF
TRBJ2-2 NA TRBV11-3 TRBD1 TGTGCCAGCAGCACACGGGACAGACCGAACACCGGGGAGCTGTTTTTT CASSTRDRPNTGELFF
TRBJ2-5 NA TRBV7-9 TRBD1 TGTGCCAGCAGCTTCTGGGACAGCCAAGAGACCCAGTACTTC CASSFWDSQETQYF
TRBJ1-1 NA TRBV6-1 NA TGTGCCAGCAGTGATGGGCCCGGGACATCGTTAACTGAAGCTTTCTTT CASSDGPGTSLTEAFF
TRBJ2-1 once TRBV6-4 TRBD2 TGTGCCAGCAGTATAGCGGGGGATTATGAGCAGTTCTTC CASSIAGDYEQFF
TRBJ2-7 NA TRBV5-6 NA TGTGCCAGCAGCTTGGAATCGGGACGGGTATTTTACGAGCAGTACTTC CASSLESGRVFYEQYF
TRBJ1-2 once TRBV15 NA TGTGCCACCAGCAGAGTCGGATTTCAACAGGGATACTATGGCTACACCTTC CATSRVGFQQGYYGYTF
TRBJ2-7 NA TRBV15 NA TGTGCCACCAGCAGCTCCTCACAGGGCGAGCAGTACTTC CATSSSSQGEQYF
TRBJ1-1 few TRBV9 NA TGTGCCAGCAGCTTGACCGGGGGGCTGGACACTGAAGCTTTCTTT CASSLTGGLDTEAFF
TRBJ1-2 once TRBV29-1 NA TGCAGCGTCCCCCGGGGGGGGGCTCCTGGCTACACCTTC CSVPRGGAPGYTF
TRBJ1-3 NA TRBV29-1 NA TGTCCGCCTTCGGGGACTGGAAACACCATATATTTT CPPSGTGNTIYF
TRBJ2-1 NA TRBV5-1 TRBD2 TGCGCCAGCAGCTTTACAGCGGGGGACCTTAATGAGCAGTTCTTC CASSFTAGDLNEQFF
TRBJ1-2 NA TRBV6-5 TRBD1 TGTGCCAGCGGCCAGGGGGGGCTCTATGGCTACACCTTC CASGQGGLYGYTF
TRBJ2-3 NA TRBV6-1 TRBD2 TGTGCCAGCAGTGAACAGGTTAGCGGGGGAAACACAGATACGCAGTATTTT CASSEQVSGGNTDTQYF
TRBJ2-3 NA TRBV7-9 TRBD1 TGTGCCAGCAGCAACTCCGGGACAGGGGCTTTCTTACCCAGTGATACGCAGTATTTT CASSNSGTGAFLPSDTQYF
TRBJ2-1 NA TRBV5-6 NA TGTGCCAGCAGCCTCACTACAGGGACCTCCTACAATGAGCAGTTCTTC CASSLTTGTSYNEQFF
TRBJ1-6 NA TRBV5-1 NA TGCGCCAGCAGCTTGAGAGGCGCCGCCTATAATTCACCCCTCCACTTT CASSLRGAAYNSPLHF
TRBJ1-2 NA TRBV6-1 NA TGTGCCAGCAGTGAGAGGGGTGGGACCAAAGCGGGTGGCTACACCTTC CASSERGGTKAGGYTF
TRBJ2-1 NA TRBV7-6 NA TGTGCCAGCAGCTTGGGCAGGGATGAGCAGTTCTTC CASSLGRDEQFF
TRBJ2-5 NA TRBV9 TRBD2 TGTGCCAGCAGCGTAGGGACTAGCGAATGGAGTTGGGAGACCCAGTACTTC CASSVGTSEWSWETQYF
TRBJ1-5 NA TRBV19 TRBD1 TGTGCCAGTAGTATAGGGACAGGGGGTAATCAGCCCCAGCATTTT CASSIGTGGNQPQHF
TRBJ2-7 NA TRBV11-2 NA TGTGCCAGCAGCTTTGGACTGGACTACGAGCAGTACTTC CASSFGLDYEQYF
TRBJ2-2 NA TRBV10-2 TRBD1 TGCGCCAGCAGCGGACAGGGGGCAGGGGAGCTGTTTTTT CASSGQGAGELFF
TRBJ1-1 NA TRBV30 TRBD1 TGTGCATACGACGTAGGACAGGGGGTGGCTGAAGCTTTCTTT CAYDVGQGVAEAFF
TRBJ1-3 NA TRBV27 TRBD1 TGTGCCAGCAGTTTATCACCGGGACAGCCTGGAAACACCATATATTTT CASSLSPGQPGNTIYF
TRBJ1-1 NA TRBV29-1 NA TGCAGCGTTGAAATGGGGGGGCCCACTGAAGCTTTCTTT CSVEMGGPTEAFF
TRBJ1-2 NA TRBV7-2 NA TGTGCCAGCAGCTTAGTGTGGCCGTCGCCTCTGGGCTACACCTTC CASSLVWPSPLGYTF
TRBJ2-7 NA TRBV27 NA TGTGCCAGCAGTTTAGGTGGGACCCAGTACGAGCAGTACTTC CASSLGGTQYEQYF